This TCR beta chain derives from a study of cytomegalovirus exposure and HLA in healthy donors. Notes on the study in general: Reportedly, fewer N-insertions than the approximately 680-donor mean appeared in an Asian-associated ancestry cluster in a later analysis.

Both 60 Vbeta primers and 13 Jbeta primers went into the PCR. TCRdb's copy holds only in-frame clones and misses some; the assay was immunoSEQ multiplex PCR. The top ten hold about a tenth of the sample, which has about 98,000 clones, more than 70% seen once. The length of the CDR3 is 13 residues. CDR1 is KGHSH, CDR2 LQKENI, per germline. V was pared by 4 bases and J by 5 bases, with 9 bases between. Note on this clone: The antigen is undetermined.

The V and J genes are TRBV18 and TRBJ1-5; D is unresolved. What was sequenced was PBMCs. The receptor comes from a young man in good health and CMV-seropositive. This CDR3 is CASSLSADQPQHF. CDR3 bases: TGTGCCAGCTCACTCTCTGCAGATCAGCCCCAGCATTTT.